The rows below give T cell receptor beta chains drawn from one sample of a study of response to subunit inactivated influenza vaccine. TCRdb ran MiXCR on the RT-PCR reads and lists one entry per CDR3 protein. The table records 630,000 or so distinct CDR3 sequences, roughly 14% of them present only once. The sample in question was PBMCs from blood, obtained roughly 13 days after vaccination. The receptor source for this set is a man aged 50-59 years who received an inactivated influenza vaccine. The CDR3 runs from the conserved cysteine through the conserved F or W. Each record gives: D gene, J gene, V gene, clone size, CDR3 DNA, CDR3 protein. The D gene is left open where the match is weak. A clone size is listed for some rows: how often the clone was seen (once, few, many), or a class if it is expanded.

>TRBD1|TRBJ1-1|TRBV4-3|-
TGCGCCAGCAGCCAAGGAGGACAGGGGGTACTGAACACTGAAGCTTTCTTT
CASSQGGQGVLNTEAFF
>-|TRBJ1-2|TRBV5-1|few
TGCGCCAGCAGCGGGGGGCAAGTCTATGGCTACACCTTC
CASSGGQVYGYTF
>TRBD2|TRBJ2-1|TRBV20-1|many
TGCAGTGCTAGAGATATGGCGGGAGGGGGGGAGGAGCAGTTCTTC
CSARDMAGGGEEQFF
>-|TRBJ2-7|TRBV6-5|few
TGTGCCAGCAGTTACTTGGCAGGGGGGTACGAGCAGTACTTC
CASSYLAGGYEQYF
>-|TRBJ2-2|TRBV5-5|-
TGTGCCAGCAGCTTTACAGGGATCCCCGGGGAGCTGTTTTTT
CASSFTGIPGELFF
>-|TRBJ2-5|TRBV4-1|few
TGCGCCAGCAGCCAAGATCAGGGGACTTACACTCCCCAGTACTTC
CASSQDQGTYTPQYF
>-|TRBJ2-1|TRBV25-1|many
TGTGCCAGCAGTGAATCTTGGGGCGGGCGTTCCTACAATGAGCAGTTCTTC
CASSESWGGRSYNEQFF
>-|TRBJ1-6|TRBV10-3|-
TGTGCCATCAGTGAGTCGCAGGGTTGGTCCCTCCACTTT
CAISESQGWSLHF
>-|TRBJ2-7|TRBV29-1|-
TGCAGCGCCAAGGTGGACATTGATACCTACGAGCAGTACTTC
CSAKVDIDTYEQYF
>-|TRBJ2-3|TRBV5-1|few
TGCGCCAGCAGCTCCAAAAGCCTTCGGCCCCGACAGATCACAGATACGCAGTATTTT
CASSSKSLRPRQITDTQYF
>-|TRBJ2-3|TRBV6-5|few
TGTGCCAGCAGTTTCTCGCGGGATTTTAGCACAGATACGCAGTATTTT
CASSFSRDFSTDTQYF
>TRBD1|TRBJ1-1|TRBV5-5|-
TGTGCCAGCAGCCCAGGACAGGGGTGGAACACTGAAGCTTTCTTT
CASSPGQGWNTEAFF
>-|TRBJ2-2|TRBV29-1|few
TGCAGCGTATCTGGGACCAACACCGGGGAGCTGTTTTTT
CSVSGTNTGELFF
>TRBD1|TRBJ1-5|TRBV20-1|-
TGCAGTGCTAGAGAACCGGACAGGGCTCAGCCCCAGCCTTTT
CSAREPDRAQPQPF
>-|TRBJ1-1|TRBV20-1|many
TGCAGTGCTGGGGGGGGATCCATGAACACTGAAGCTTTCTTT
CSAGGGSMNTEAFF
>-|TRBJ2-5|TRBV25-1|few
TGTGCCAGCAGTGATCTCGCGACAGGCCAAGAGACCCAGTACTTC
CASSDLATGQETQYF
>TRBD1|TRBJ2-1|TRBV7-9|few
TGTGCCAGCAGCTCGACAGGGGGTAGCGATGAGCAGTTCTTC
CASSSTGGSDEQFF
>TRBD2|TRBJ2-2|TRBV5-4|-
TGTGCCAGCAGCTCCCTTAGCGGGAGAGGGACCGGGGAGCTGTTTTTT
CASSSLSGRGTGELFF
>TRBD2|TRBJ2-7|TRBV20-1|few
TGCAGTGCTAGAGACGGGACTAGCGGGCACTACGAGCAGTACTTC
CSARDGTSGHYEQYF
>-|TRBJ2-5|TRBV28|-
TGTGCCAGCAGCCCCGGACAGACCCAAGAGACCCAGTACTTC
CASSPGQTQETQYF
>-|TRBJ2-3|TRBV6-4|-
TGTGCCAGCAGTGAGACCCACACAGATACGCAGTATTTT
CASSETHTDTQYF
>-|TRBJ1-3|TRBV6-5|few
TGTGCCAGCAGTCCTCGAGTTACACGGAGCTCTGGAAACACCATATATTTT
CASSPRVTRSSGNTIYF
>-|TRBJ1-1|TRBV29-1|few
TGCAGCGCTAGGTGGGCGCGGACTGAAGCTTTCTTT
CSARWARTEAFF
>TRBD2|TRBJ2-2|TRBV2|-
TGTGCCAGCAAAGACACAAGCGGGGGGGCCTACACCGGGGAGCTGTTTTTT
CASKDTSGGAYTGELFF
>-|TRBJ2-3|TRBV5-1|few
TGCGCCAGCAGCTTGGGGCCGACAGACACAGATACGCAGTATTTT
CASSLGPTDTDTQYF
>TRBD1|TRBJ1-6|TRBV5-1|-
TGCGCCAGCAGCTTATGGGACAGAGATAATTCACCCCTCCACTTT
CASSLWDRDNSPLHF
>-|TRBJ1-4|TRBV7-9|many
TGTGCCAGCAGCCTGAGCCAGGGAAGAGTCGAAAAACTGTTTTTT
CASSLSQGRVEKLFF
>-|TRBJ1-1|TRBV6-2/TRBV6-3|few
TGTGCCAGCAGTTACAGGGGTACGCCCGTTGAGGGATGGAACACTGAAGCTTTCTTT
CASSYRGTPVEGWNTEAFF
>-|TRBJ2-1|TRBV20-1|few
TGCAGTGCTAGAGATGATGGGGTCTCTCCCGGCTCCTACAATGAGCAGTTCTTC
CSARDDGVSPGSYNEQFF
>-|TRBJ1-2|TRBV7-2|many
TGTGCCAGCAGCTTAGCGCTAGGGGGGGACTATGGCTACACCTTC
CASSLALGGDYGYTF
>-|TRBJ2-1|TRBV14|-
TGTGCCAGCAGCCGTCTGCGAATGAATGAGCAGTTCTTC
CASSRLRMNEQFF
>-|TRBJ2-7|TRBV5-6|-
TGTGCCAGCAGCTTGGTAGTCAGAGCCTACGAGCAGTACTTC
CASSLVVRAYEQYF
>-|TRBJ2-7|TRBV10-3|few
TGTGCCATCAGTGATTCTGGGTACGAGCAGTACTTC
CAISDSGYEQYF
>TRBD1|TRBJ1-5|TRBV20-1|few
TGCAGTGCCGAGGGGGCCTCGGGTAATCAGCCCCAGCATTTT
CSAEGASGNQPQHF
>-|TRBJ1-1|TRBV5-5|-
TGTGCCAGCAGCTTGTGGACAGACATGAACACTGAAGCTTTCTTT
CASSLWTDMNTEAFF
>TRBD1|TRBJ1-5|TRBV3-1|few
TGTGCCAGCAGCCTAACGGGACAGGGTGGTCAGCCCCAGCATTTT
CASSLTGQGGQPQHF
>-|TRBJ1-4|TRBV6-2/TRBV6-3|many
TGTGCCAGCAGGATCGCGGAAAAACTGTTTTTT
CASRIAEKLFF
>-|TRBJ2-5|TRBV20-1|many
TGCAGTGCTTCGAGAGAGGGGATCGAGACCCAGTACTTC
CSASREGIETQYF
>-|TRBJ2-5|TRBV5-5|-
TGTGCCAGCACCTTCGGGAGTTCAACGGCGGAGACCCAGTACTTC
CASTFGSSTAETQYF